Following are 24 T cell receptor beta chains from one sample sequenced in a study of regulatory and conventional T cells in RAG deficiency. TCRdb's table, derived via immunoSEQ multiplex PCR, lists solely in-frame clones and lacks some. Counted here are some 20,000 clones, about 91% occurring once; the ten biggest clones make up over 1.3%. Regulatory T cells were sorted from blood as CD4+ CD25-high CD127-low cells. These same records also appear under a second study, on regulatory T cells. According to that study: The primer mix had 52 TRBV and 13 TRBJ primers.

The sequencing input was Tregs sorted from blood. The receptors originated from a human donor in good health.

This clone was detected a few times. The rearrangement uses TRBV5-1 and TRBJ2-1; 10 bases line up with TRBD2. With 0 bases clipped from V and 13 bases from J, the junction kept 7 bases outside the gene matches. Per germline, CDR1 SGHRS and CDR2 YFSETQ. CDR3 length equals 14 residues. DNA of the CDR3: TGCGCCAGCAGCTTGGGTCTAGCGGGAGATGGACAGTTCTTC. Translating gives CASSLGLAGDGQFF.

The chain carries TRBV6-6 and TRBJ1-2; possibly TRBD1 for D (6 bases). Germline CDR1 reads MNHNY; CDR2 reads SVGAGI (reference sequence). V dropped 6 bases and J dropped 6 bases, with 14 bases sitting between them. The CDR3 totals 13 residues. For the CDR3, the DNA is TGTGCCAGCAGGGACAGTGCGAAGGATGGCTACACCTTC. This translates into CASRDSAKDGYTF.

This clone was observed a few times. V is TRBV29-1 and J is TRBJ2-3, with D maybe TRBD1 (6 bases). V was trimmed by 4 bases and J by 0 bases, leaving 8 bases between them. The V gene's germline CDR1 is SQVTM and CDR2 ANQGSEA. The CDR3 contains 13 residues. CDR3 DNA sequence: TGCAGCGTTGGCGGACAGAGCACAGATACGCAGTATTTT. Translation gives CSVGGQSTDTQYF.

The chain uses TRBV7-2 and TRBJ2-3; 9 bases are shared with TRBD2. The J segment lost 0 bases and the V segment lost 5 bases, leaving 3 bases of the junction unmatched. The CDR3 is made up of 15 amino acids. The V gene's germline CDR1 is SGHTA and CDR2 FQGNSA. CDR3 coding DNA: TGTGCCAGCAGCCCGACTAGCGGAAGCACAGATACGCAGTATTTT. Translation: CASSPTSGSTDTQYF. The full variable domain, completed using reference TRBV7-2 and TRBJ2-3, is GAGVSQSPSNKVTEKGKDVELRCDPISGHTALYWYRQSLGQGLEFLIYFQGNSAPDKSGLPSDRFSAERTGGSVSTLTIQRTQQEDSAVYLCASSPTSGSTDTQYFGPGTRLTVL.

J is TRBJ1-2 and V is TRBV28, with D possibly TRBD1 on 6 matching bases. The CDR3 totals 14 residues. Trimming took off 8 bases at V and 8 bases at J, with 21 bases between the two ends. Germline V gives CDR1 MDHEN, CDR2 SYDVKM. The CDR3 loop reads CASGEGGGAGGYTF. The DNA for the CDR3 is TGTGCCAGCGGAGAGGGTGGGGGGGCAGGCGGCTACACCTTC.

The J gene is TRBJ2-3, the V gene TRBV7-2, with no clear D. Germline loops: CDR1 SGHTA, CDR2 FQGNSA. V lost 5 bases to trimming and J lost 2 bases, with 8 bases between them. The CDR3 covers 13 residues. DNA of the CDR3: TGTGCCAGCAGCCGCGACTTCACAGATACGCAGTATTTT. Translating gives CASSRDFTDTQYF. Supplemented by reference TRBV7-2 and TRBJ2-3, the full variable domain reads GAGVSQSPSNKVTEKGKDVELRCDPISGHTALYWYRQSLGQGLEFLIYFQGNSAPDKSGLPSDRFSAERTGGSVSTLTIQRTQQEDSAVYLCASSRDFTDTQYFGPGTRLTVL.

A single count supports this clone. The genes are TRBV5-1 and TRBJ2-7, with D perhaps matching TRBD1 or TRBD2 (5 bases each). The CDR3 runs 16 residues. Trimming took 4 bases from V and 0 from J, leaving 17 bases between them. CDR1 and CDR2 from the germline V gene are SGHRS and YFSETQ. The CDR3 DNA sequence: TGCGCCAGCAGCCAAGGCATCTCAGGGAGCTCCTACGAGCAGTACTTC. Its protein product is CASSQGISGSSYEQYF.

A single count supports this clone. The rearrangement joins TRBV10-3 to TRBJ2-7; a weak D match, TRBD1 (5 bases). This CDR3 spans 13 amino acids. Germline V gene sequence: CDR1 ENHRY, CDR2 SYGVKD. Trimming stripped 4 bases from V and 3 bases from J, with 10 bases between. CDR3 sequence (DNA): TGTGCCATCAGTGTCACGCAGGGCTACGAGCAGTACTTC. Protein product: CAISVTQGYEQYF.

The chain uses TRBV7-3 and TRBJ2-1; D is tentatively TRBD1 or TRBD2 (6 bases each). V lost 5 bases to trimming and J lost 3 bases, with 14 bases between them. Germline V gene lookup returns CDR1 SGHTA and CDR2 FQGTGA. There are 15 residues in the CDR3. CDR3 nucleotides: TGTGCCAGCAGCCAGACTAGGGGGGACTACAATGAGCAGTTCTTC. As protein: CASSQTRGDYNEQFF. Using reference TRBV7-3 and TRBJ2-1 for the parts outside the CDR3, the full variable domain is GAGVSQTPSNKVTEKGKYVELRCDPISGHTALYWYRQSLGQGPEFLIYFQGTGAADDSGLPNDRFFAVRPEGSVSTLKIQRTERGDSAVYLCASSQTRGDYNEQFFGPGTRLTVL.

A few counts support this clone. The chain employs TRBV7-3 and TRBJ1-1; D is unresolved. This CDR3 region has 13 residues. CDR1 and CDR2 (germline): SGHTA, FQGTGA. Deletions cut 2 bases from V and 4 bases from J, with 8 bases between. CDR3 DNA sequence: TGTGCCAGCAGCTTATGGGTTGCCACTGAAGCTTTCTTT. Translating it yields CASSLWVATEAFF. Using reference TRBV7-3 and TRBJ1-1 for the parts outside the CDR3, the full variable domain is GAGVSQTPSNKVTEKGKYVELRCDPISGHTALYWYRQSLGQGPEFLIYFQGTGAADDSGLPNDRFFAVRPEGSVSTLKIQRTERGDSAVYLCASSLWVATEAFFGQGTRLTVV.

The chain employs TRBV7-9 and TRBJ2-5; maybe TRBD2 (6 bases). Germline V gene lookup returns CDR1 SEHNR and CDR2 FQNEAQ (reference sequence). The CDR3 has 14 residues. The ends were cut back, 3 bases at V and 5 bases at J, with 13 bases in the middle. CDR3 nucleotide sequence: TGTGCCAGCAGCTTTGGGGGGTGGAGGGAGACCCAGTACTTC. Its protein is CASSFGGWRETQYF.

The V and J genes are TRBV6-1 and TRBJ2-3; TRBD2 might be the D (5 bases). The CDR3 length is 13 residues. Germline assignment: CDR1 MNHNS and CDR2 SASEGT. The V end was cut by 11 bases, the J end by 1 base, with 13 bases between. The CDR3 DNA follows: TGTGCCGTCGGGAATATGGGCACAGATACGCAGTATTTT. It yields the protein CAVGNMGTDTQYF.

The chain employs TRBV15 and TRBJ2-1, with a weak D call TRBD1 (5 bases). CDR3 length equals 18 residues. Between the trimmed V and J ends, which lost 0 bases and 8 bases, there was a span of 23 bases. CDR1 and CDR2 from the germline V gene are LNHNV and YYDKDF (reference sequence). The chain's CDR3 is CATSRDRSSWLGAHEQFF. The DNA for the CDR3 is TGTGCCACCAGCAGAGATCGGTCGTCTTGGCTAGGGGCCCATGAGCAGTTCTTC. Supplemented by reference TRBV15 and TRBJ2-1, the full variable domain reads DAMVIQNPRYQVTQFGKPVTLSCSQTLNHNVMYWYQQKSSQAPKLLFHYYDKDFNNEADTPDNFQSRRPNTSFCFLDIRSPGLGDTAMYLCATSRDRSSWLGAHEQFFGPGTRLTVL.

V gene TRBV28 combines with J gene TRBJ2-5; 9 bases are shared with TRBD1. The CDR3 is 15 amino acids. V was pared by 4 bases and J by 1 base, with 4 bases of the junction left unmatched. In germline, CDR1 is MDHEN, CDR2 SYDVKM. The CDR3 bases are TGTGCCAGCAGTTCGGCGGGACAGGGCCAAGAGACCCAGTACTTC. Translated: CASSSAGQGQETQYF.

V usage is TRBV14 and J usage is TRBJ2-5; tentatively, D is TRBD1 (5 bases). The germline gives CDR1 SGHDN, CDR2 FVKESK. This CDR3 has 17 amino acids. The V end was cut by 4 bases, the J end by 0 bases, with 18 bases between. The CDR3 is CASSLTWTPEYQETQYF. In nucleotides, the CDR3 is TGTGCCAGCAGCCTTACTTGGACACCAGAGTACCAAGAGACCCAGTACTTC.

V usage is TRBV11-3 and J usage is TRBJ2-2; D ambiguous. Germline CDR1 is SGHNT and CDR2 is YENEEA. V dropped 0 bases and J dropped 6 bases, with 8 bases sitting between them. The CDR3 has 14 amino acids. As DNA, the CDR3 is TGTGCCAGCAGCTTAGACGAGGTCGCCGGGGAGCTGTTTTTT. Translated: CASSLDEVAGELFF.

The chain joins TRBV5-4 to TRBJ1-2; D is possibly TRBD1 (5 bases). The CDR3 spans 14 residues. The ends were cut back, 2 bases at V and 8 bases at J, with 16 bases in the middle. Germline CDR1 is SGHNT and CDR2 is YYREEE (reference sequence). The CDR3 region is CASSLGWQGGGYTF. The CDR3 nucleotides are TGTGCCAGCAGCTTAGGATGGCAGGGAGGGGGCTACACCTTC.

The chain uses TRBV7-2 and TRBJ1-1; D not resolved. The V end lost 5 bases, the J end lost 6 bases, and 7 bases lay between the germline ends. The CDR3 length is 11 residues. Germline assignment: CDR1 SGHTA and CDR2 FQGNSA. The CDR3 sequence: CASSPEAEAFF. The CDR3 DNA is TGTGCCAGCAGCCCCGAAGCTGAAGCTTTCTTT. Full variable domain (missing parts from reference TRBV7-2 and TRBJ1-1): GAGVSQSPSNKVTEKGKDVELRCDPISGHTALYWYRQSLGQGLEFLIYFQGNSAPDKSGLPSDRFSAERTGGSVSTLTIQRTQQEDSAVYLCASSPEAEAFFGQGTRLTVV.

This sequence joins TRBV19 and TRBJ1-3; D is unresolved. Germline CDR1 LNHDA, CDR2 SQIVND (reference sequence). The CDR3 is 15 amino acids. The V gene lost 5 bases and the J gene lost 2 bases, with 13 bases spanning the gap. The chain's CDR3 is CASSSVRMPGNTIYF. In nucleotides, the CDR3 is TGTGCCAGTAGTTCGGTCAGGATGCCTGGAAACACCATATATTTT.

The chain employs TRBV7-6 and TRBJ2-5; 9 bases are a match to TRBD2. CDR3 length equals 16 residues. Germline V lookup: CDR1 SGHVS, CDR2 FNYEAQ. V lost 5 bases to trimming and J lost 4 bases; unmatched junction nucleotides: 11. DNA for the CDR3: TGTGCCAGCAGCAAGGGACTAGCCCGGAGGGGAGAGACCCAGTACTTC. It yields the protein CASSKGLARRGETQYF. Based on the CDR3 plus reference TRBV7-6 and TRBJ2-5, the full variable domain is GAGVSQSPRYKVTKRGQDVALRCDPISGHVSLYWYRQALGQGPEFLTYFNYEAQQDKSGLPNDRFSAERPEGSISTLTIQRTEQRDSAMYRCASSKGLARRGETQYFGPGTRLLVL.

In the case of this clone: An end of the junction differs from the germline gene, which may be a read error. This chain uses TRBV11-2 with TRBJ2-1; 7 bases line up with TRBD2. Germline-derived CDR1 and CDR2 are SGHAT and FQNNGV. The CDR3 has 12 residues. The DNA of the CDR3 is TGTGCCAGCAGCTCCGGGGACCGGGGGGTTCTCTTC. Translating gives CASSSGDRGVLF. Full variable domain (outside the CDR3, taken from reference TRBV11-2 and TRBJ2-1): EAGVAQSPRYKIIEKRQSVAFWCNPISGHATLYWYQQILGQGPKLLIQFQNNGVVDDSQLPKDRFSAERLKGVDSTLKIQPAKLEDSAVYLCASSSGDRGVLFGPGTRLTVL.

This clone was counted once. The chain joins TRBV6-5 to TRBJ2-5, with 8 bases that match TRBD2. The V gene's germline CDR1 is MNHEY and CDR2 SVGAGI. The CDR3 has 16 residues. The ends lost 2 bases at V and 3 bases at J; junction bases unmatched: 8. The CDR3 region has the DNA TGTGCCAGCAGTTACCACTCGGGGCGGGGGGAAGAGACCCAGTACTTC. It translates to CASSYHSGRGEETQYF.

This clone was counted a few times. This chain uses TRBV6-1 with TRBJ1-2; D is unresolved. V dropped 0 bases and J dropped 3 bases, with 11 bases sitting between them. CDR3 length: 15 residues. Germline CDR1 MNHNS, CDR2 SASEGT. The CDR3 DNA reads TGTGCCAGCAGTGAAGCGCTAGAACAATACTATGGCTACACCTTC. Amino acids: CASSEALEQYYGYTF.

The gene calls are TRBV6-5 and TRBJ2-7; D is ambiguous. This CDR3 is built from 15 residues. Germline CDR1 is MNHEY and CDR2 is SVGAGI. Trimming left V 0 bases short and J 0 bases short, with 9 bases between. The CDR3 nucleotides read TGTGCCAGCAGTTACTCCTGGGGTACCTCCTACGAGCAGTACTTC. Translated, it gives CASSYSWGTSYEQYF.